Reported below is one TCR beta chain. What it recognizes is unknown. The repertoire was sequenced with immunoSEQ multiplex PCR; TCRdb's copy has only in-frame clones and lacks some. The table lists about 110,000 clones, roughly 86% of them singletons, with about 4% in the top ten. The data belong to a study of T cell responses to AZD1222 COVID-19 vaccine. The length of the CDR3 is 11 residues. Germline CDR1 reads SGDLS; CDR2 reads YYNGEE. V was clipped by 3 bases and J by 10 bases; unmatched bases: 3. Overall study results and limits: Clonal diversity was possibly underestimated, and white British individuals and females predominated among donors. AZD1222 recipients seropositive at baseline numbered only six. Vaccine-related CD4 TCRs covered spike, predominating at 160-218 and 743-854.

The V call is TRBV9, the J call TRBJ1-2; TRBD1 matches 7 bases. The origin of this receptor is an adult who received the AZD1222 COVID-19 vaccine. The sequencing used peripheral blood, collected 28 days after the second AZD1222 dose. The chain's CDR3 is CASSADRAYTF. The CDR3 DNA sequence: TGTGCCAGCAGCGCCGACAGGGCCTACACCTTC.